This T cell receptor beta chain is from a study of control samples from healthy donors and cancer patients. Per germline, CDR1 SGHRS and CDR2 YFSETQ. Trimming cost V 3 bases and J 5 bases, with 17 bases left between them. The CDR3 consists of 16 residues. Sequencing was performed with immunoSEQ multiplex PCR; in TCRdb, only in-frame clones are kept and a portion is missing. Found here are approximately 110,000 clones, 90% to 95% of them singletons; the top ten hold less than 9.5%. The receptor was derived from a woman between 18 and 30 years old in good health. The chain has TRBV5-1 and TRBJ2-2; no reliable D call. The specimen was blood. DNA of the CDR3: TGCGCCAGCAGCTCGGATTCTATCTCGCTGACCGGGGAGCTGTTTTTT. Residues: CASSSDSISLTGELFF.